These T cell receptor beta chains were read from a single sample in a study of regulatory dendritic cells for organ transplantation. The method was immunoSEQ multiplex PCR; TCRdb's version includes in-frame clones alone and lacks a portion of them. The sample yields tens of thousands of clones, 60% to 80% seen once. What was sequenced was memory CD4+ T cells from blood. These receptors were collected from a human donor in good health. Both conserved end residues are part of each CDR3. The size of a clone is reported for some rows only, either as once, few or many, or as a class for expanded clones.

abundance: NA; j_gene: TRBJ2-7; v_gene: TRBV5-7; CDR3aa: CASSRFAQKTYEQYF
abundance: NA; j_gene: TRBJ2-1; v_gene: TRBV2; CDR3aa: CASSEEAGSQVAFF
abundance: NA; j_gene: TRBJ2-1; v_gene: TRBV7-9; CDR3aa: CASSSLAGGSYNEQFF
abundance: few; j_gene: TRBJ1-2; v_gene: TRBV5-5; CDR3aa: CASFRSDGYTF
abundance: NA; j_gene: TRBJ2-6; v_gene: TRBV27; CDR3aa: CASTDGWSSGANVLTF
abundance: NA; j_gene: TRBJ2-6; v_gene: TRBV7-2; CDR3aa: CASSSLAGGTHNVLTF
abundance: NA; j_gene: TRBJ2-5; v_gene: TRBV18; CDR3aa: CASSPQRDSPQETQYF
abundance: NA; j_gene: TRBJ2-2; v_gene: TRBV14; CDR3aa: CASSQDEGAGELFF
abundance: NA; j_gene: TRBJ2-7; v_gene: TRBV9; CDR3aa: CASSVGWDSSYEQYF
abundance: few; j_gene: TRBJ2-2; v_gene: TRBV19; CDR3aa: CASSRTANTGELFF
abundance: NA; j_gene: TRBJ2-7; v_gene: TRBV29-1; CDR3aa: CSVGQSYEQYF
abundance: NA; j_gene: TRBJ1-6; v_gene: TRBV7-9; CDR3aa: CASSLRGINSPLHF
abundance: NA; j_gene: TRBJ2-3; v_gene: TRBV28; CDR3aa: CASSLPTEITDTQYF
abundance: NA; j_gene: TRBJ2-7; v_gene: TRBV5-4; CDR3aa: CASSPPGAVPYEQYF
abundance: NA; j_gene: TRBJ1-2; v_gene: TRBV10-2; CDR3aa: CASRTDSYGYTF
abundance: NA; j_gene: TRBJ1-1; v_gene: TRBV30; CDR3aa: CAWSIKTGPLDTEAFF
abundance: few; j_gene: TRBJ1-5; v_gene: TRBV5-5; CDR3aa: CASSYGLGHQNQPQHF
abundance: NA; j_gene: TRBJ1-2; v_gene: TRBV18; CDR3aa: CASSPEQGGFYGYTF
abundance: few; j_gene: TRBJ2-1; v_gene: TRBV4-3; CDR3aa: CASSAQQGGSYNEQFF
abundance: NA; j_gene: TRBJ1-5; v_gene: TRBV7-2; CDR3aa: CASSSYDQPQHF